The rows below give T cell receptor beta chains drawn from one sample of a study of cytomegalovirus exposure and HLA in healthy donors. The repertoire was sequenced with immunoSEQ multiplex PCR; TCRdb's copy has only in-frame clones and lacks some. The profile shows roughly 71,000 clones, 70% to 85% of them singletons. Sequenced input: PBMCs. These receptors came from a human donor in good health. Both conserved end residues are part of each CDR3. The D gene is left open where the match is weak. Clone size is stated in some rows and not others, as once, few, many or a class when expanded.

-	TRBJ2-5	TRBV9	-	TGTGCCAGCAGCCCTGAGGTCCAAGAGACCCAGTACTTC	CASSPEVQETQYF
-	TRBJ1-3	TRBV30	TRBD1	TGTGCCTGGAGTGTACAAGGACAGGGGGTAAAGTCTGGAAACACCATATATTTT	CAWSVQGQGVKSGNTIYF
-	TRBJ1-4	TRBV28	-	TGTGCCAGCAGTTCCCCCGCGGATAATGAAAAACTGTTTTTT	CASSSPADNEKLFF
-	TRBJ2-7	TRBV9	TRBD2	TGTGCCAGCAGCGTTGGGACTAGCGTATCAGACGAGCAGTACTTC	CASSVGTSVSDEQYF
-	TRBJ2-7	TRBV4-1	TRBD1	TGCGCCAGCAGCCAAGATTGGGACAGGGGAACCTACGAGCAGTACTTC	CASSQDWDRGTYEQYF
-	TRBJ2-7	TRBV30	-	TGTGCCTGGAGGACAGGCGATAGTGAGCAGTACTTC	CAWRTGDSEQYF
-	TRBJ2-6	TRBV5-1	-	TGCGCCAGCAACACAGGCGCAGGGGTCGGGGCCAACGTCCTGACTTTC	CASNTGAGVGANVLTF
-	TRBJ2-5	TRBV27	TRBD1	TGTGCCAGCAGTTCCCTACAGGGGATGGGAGAGACCCAGTACTTC	CASSSLQGMGETQYF
-	TRBJ2-2	TRBV19	TRBD1	TGTGCCAGTCACCGGACAGGGGGGTACGGGGAGCTGTTTTTT	CASHRTGGYGELFF
few	TRBJ2-1	TRBV6-6	TRBD2	TGTGCTCATGGTAGCGGGAGAAATGAGCAGTTCTTC	CAHGSGRNEQFF
-	TRBJ2-3	TRBV28	TRBD1	TGTGCCAGCAGAAGACAGGGCCCCGCAGATACGCAGTATTTT	CASRRQGPADTQYF
once	TRBJ2-7	TRBV5-1	TRBD2	TGCGCCAGCAGCTTGGATACTAGCGGTACCTACGAGCAGTACTTC	CASSLDTSGTYEQYF
-	TRBJ1-4	TRBV11-2	TRBD1	TGTGCCAGCAGCTATGGGACAGTTAGTAATGAAAAACTGTTTTTT	CASSYGTVSNEKLFF
few	TRBJ1-5	TRBV4-1	-	TGCGCCAGCAGCCAGAGGGCAGCAGCCTCTAATCAGCCCCAGCATTTT	CASSQRAAASNQPQHF
-	TRBJ2-7	TRBV4-2	TRBD1	TGTGCCAGCAGCCCTATGGAGTCAGGACAGGGGGGCGAGCAGTACTTC	CASSPMESGQGGEQYF
-	TRBJ2-1	TRBV6-5	TRBD2	TGTGCCAGCAGTAGAGTAGCGGGAATAGAGCAGTTCTTC	CASSRVAGIEQFF
-	TRBJ2-3	TRBV5-1	-	TGCGCCAGCAGCTTTACAACAGATACGCAGTATTTT	CASSFTTDTQYF
-	TRBJ2-3	TRBV10-1	-	TGCGCCAGCAGTGAGGAGCAGGGTAGCGATACGCAGTATTTT	CASSEEQGSDTQYF
-	TRBJ1-1	TRBV5-1	TRBD1	TGCGCCAGCAGCAGCTCTACAGGGGTGAACACTGAAGCTTTCTTT	CASSSSTGVNTEAFF
-	TRBJ2-7	TRBV5-6	TRBD2	TGTGCCAGCTGGGGGGAGGGGACGAGGGTAGCGGTCAGCAACTACGAGCAGTACTTC	CASWGEGTRVAVSNYEQYF
few	TRBJ1-4	TRBV6-6	-	TGTGCCAGCAGGATAAGGGGGAAACTGTTTTTT	CASRIRGKLFF
-	TRBJ2-3	TRBV5-6	-	TGTGCCAGCAGCCCTTGGAGCGGTGGGATCACAGATACGCAGTATTTT	CASSPWSGGITDTQYF
-	TRBJ1-1	TRBV18	-	TGTGCCAGCTCACCAGGTCCGGTCCCAGCTTTCTTT	CASSPGPVPAFF
-	TRBJ1-4	TRBV11-2	-	TGTGCCAGCAGCTTAGGGCAGGGTGAAAAACTGTTTTTT	CASSLGQGEKLFF
-	TRBJ2-1	TRBV7-9	TRBD1	TGTGCCACTGGTATACAGGGGGCTTCCTACAATGAGCAGTTCTTC	CATGIQGASYNEQFF
-	TRBJ2-4	TRBV11-2	-	TGTGCCAGCAGCCATCCCCCCCCTAGCAAAAACATTCAGTACTTC	CASSHPPPSKNIQYF
-	TRBJ2-1	TRBV10-3	-	TGTGCCATCACTTCCCCCTCCTACAATGAGCAGTTCTTC	CAITSPSYNEQFF
few	TRBJ2-3	TRBV5-1	TRBD1	TGCGCCAGCAGCCGGACAGGGGGCGTGGATACGCAGTATTTT	CASSRTGGVDTQYF
-	TRBJ2-1	TRBV5-1	TRBD1	TGCGCCAGCAGCCAGGGGACAGGAGCCTACAATGAGCAGTTCTTC	CASSQGTGAYNEQFF